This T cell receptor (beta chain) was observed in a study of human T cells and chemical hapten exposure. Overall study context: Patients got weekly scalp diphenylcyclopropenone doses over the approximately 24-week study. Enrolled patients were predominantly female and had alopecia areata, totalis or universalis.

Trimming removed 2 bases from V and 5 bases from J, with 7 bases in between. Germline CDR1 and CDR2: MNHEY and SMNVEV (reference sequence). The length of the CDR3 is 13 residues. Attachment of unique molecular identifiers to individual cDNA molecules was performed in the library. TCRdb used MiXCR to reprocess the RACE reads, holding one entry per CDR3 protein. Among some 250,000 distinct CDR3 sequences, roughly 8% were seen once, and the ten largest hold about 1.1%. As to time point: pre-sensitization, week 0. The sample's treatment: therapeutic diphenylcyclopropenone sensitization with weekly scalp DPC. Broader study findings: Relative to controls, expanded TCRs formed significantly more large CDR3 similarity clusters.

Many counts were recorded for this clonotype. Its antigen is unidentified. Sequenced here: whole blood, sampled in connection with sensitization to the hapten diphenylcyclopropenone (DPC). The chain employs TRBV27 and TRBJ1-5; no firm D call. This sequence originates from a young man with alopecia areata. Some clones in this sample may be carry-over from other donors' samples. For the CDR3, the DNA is TGTGCCAGCAGTTTAGTTGGAGATCAGCCCCAGCATTTT. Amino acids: CASSLVGDQPQHF.